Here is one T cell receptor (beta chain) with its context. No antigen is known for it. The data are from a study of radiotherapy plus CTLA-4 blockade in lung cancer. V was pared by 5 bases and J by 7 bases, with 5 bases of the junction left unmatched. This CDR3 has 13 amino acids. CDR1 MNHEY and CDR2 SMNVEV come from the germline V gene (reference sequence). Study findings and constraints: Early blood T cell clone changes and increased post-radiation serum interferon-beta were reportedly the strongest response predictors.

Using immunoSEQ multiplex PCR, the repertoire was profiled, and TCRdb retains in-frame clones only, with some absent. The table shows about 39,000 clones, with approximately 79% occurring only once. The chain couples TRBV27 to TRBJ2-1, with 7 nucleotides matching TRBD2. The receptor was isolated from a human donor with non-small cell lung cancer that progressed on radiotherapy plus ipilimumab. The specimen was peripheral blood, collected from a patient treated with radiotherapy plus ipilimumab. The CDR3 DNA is TGTGCCAGCAGTGGGGAGGGGAGGAATGAGCAGTTCTTC. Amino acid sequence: CASSGEGRNEQFF.